This entry features one T cell receptor (beta chain) sequence. The V and J ends lost 6 bases and 3 bases respectively, with 17 bases between them. The CDR3 covers 15 residues. CDR1 is MDHEN and CDR2 is SYDVKM in the germline V gene. The PCR made use of 60 Vbeta and 13 Jbeta primers. Produced via immunoSEQ multiplex PCR; TCRdb's table is partial and in-frame only. This table holds roughly 200,000 clones, roughly 79% found once. This specimen comes from a study of cytomegalovirus exposure and HLA in healthy donors. The specimen sequenced was PBMCs. J is TRBJ1-1 and V is TRBV28; a weak D match, TRBD1 (6 bases). This receptor was obtained from a man aged 25 to 45 in good health and CMV-seronegative. This chain's CDR3 is CASRRSFGGDTEAFF. CDR3 nucleotides: TGTGCCAGCAGACGCTCTTTTGGGGGCGACACTGAAGCTTTCTTT.